The subject of this entry is one T cell receptor beta chain. Its antigen is still unknown. This table comes from immunoSEQ multiplex PCR, and its TCRdb copy is limited to in-frame clones, with some not included. The sample has about 32,000 clones; around nine tenths are singletons. J lost 2 bases, V lost 4 bases, and 5 bases had no gene match. Germline-derived CDR1 and CDR2 are WNHNN and SYGVQD (reference sequence). There are 15 residues in the CDR3. The sample is drawn from a study of T cells after posttransplantation cyclophosphamide. General study points: Later post-transplant blood repertoires were often dominated by donor CD8+ memory clones. After PTCy, TRB diversity resembled that of CNI/methotrexate controls. Skin or GI-infiltrating T cells shared few TRB sequences with blood.

The V call is TRBV10-1, the J call TRBJ2-5, with TRBD1 matching over 9 bases. Specimen: PBMCs. The receptor was derived from a middle-aged woman with a blood cancer, CMV-positive, and with a related stem cell donor. CDR3 in amino acids: CASSGYRGPQETQYF. CDR3 bases: TGCGCCAGCAGTGGGTACAGGGGGCCGCAAGAGACCCAGTACTTC.